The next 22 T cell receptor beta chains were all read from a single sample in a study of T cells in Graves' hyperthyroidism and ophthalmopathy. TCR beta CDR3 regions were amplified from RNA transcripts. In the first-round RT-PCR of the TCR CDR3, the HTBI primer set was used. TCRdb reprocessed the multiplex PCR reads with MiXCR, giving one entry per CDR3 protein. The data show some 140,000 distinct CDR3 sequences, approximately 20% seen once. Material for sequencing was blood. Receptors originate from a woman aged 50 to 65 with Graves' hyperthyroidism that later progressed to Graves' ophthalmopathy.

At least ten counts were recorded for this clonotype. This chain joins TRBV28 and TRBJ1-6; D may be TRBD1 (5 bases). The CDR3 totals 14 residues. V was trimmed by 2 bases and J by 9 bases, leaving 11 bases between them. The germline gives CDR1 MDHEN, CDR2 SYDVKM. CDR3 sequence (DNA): TGTGCCAGCAGTTTAGACAGAGAGGGTTCACCCCTCCACTTT. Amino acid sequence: CASSLDREGSPLHF.

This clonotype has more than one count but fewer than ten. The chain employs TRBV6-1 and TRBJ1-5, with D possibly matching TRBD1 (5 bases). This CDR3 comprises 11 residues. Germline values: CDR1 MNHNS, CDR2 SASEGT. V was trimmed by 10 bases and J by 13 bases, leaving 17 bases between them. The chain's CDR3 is CATTSGIEQHF. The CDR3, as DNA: TGTGCCACCACGTCAGGGATCGAGCAGCATTTT.

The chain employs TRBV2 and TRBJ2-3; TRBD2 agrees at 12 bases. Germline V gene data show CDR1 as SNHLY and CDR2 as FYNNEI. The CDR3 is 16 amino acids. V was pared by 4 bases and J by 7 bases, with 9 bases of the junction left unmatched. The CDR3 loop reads CASSGGSSGGGNTQYF. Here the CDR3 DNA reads TGTGCCAGCAGTGGCGGATCTAGCGGGGGGGGAAATACGCAGTATTTT.

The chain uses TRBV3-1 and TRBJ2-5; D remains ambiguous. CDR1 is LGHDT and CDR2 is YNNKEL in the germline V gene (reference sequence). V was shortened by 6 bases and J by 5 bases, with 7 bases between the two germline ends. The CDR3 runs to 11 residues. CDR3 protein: CASSYSETQYF. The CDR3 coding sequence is TGTGCCAGCAGTTACTCGGAGACCCAGTACTTC.

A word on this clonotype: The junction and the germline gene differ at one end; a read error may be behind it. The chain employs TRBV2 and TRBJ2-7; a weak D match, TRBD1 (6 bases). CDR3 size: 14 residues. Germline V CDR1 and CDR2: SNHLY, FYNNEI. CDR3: CASSRQEVSYEQCF. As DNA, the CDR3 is TGTGCCAGCAGCAGACAGGAGGTCTCCTACGAGCAGTGCTTC.

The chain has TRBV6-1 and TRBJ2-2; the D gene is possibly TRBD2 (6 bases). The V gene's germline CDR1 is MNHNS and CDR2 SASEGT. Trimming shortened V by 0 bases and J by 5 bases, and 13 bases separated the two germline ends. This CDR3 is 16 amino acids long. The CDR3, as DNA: TGTGCCAGCAGTGAAGCGGACACCCTAGCGACCGGGGAGCTGTTTTTT. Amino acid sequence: CASSEADTLATGELFF.

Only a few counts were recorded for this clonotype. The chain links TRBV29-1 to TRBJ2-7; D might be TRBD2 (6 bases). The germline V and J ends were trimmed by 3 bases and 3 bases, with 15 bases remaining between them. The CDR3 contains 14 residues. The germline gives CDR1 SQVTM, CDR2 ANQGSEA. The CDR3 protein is CSVEGGNSNYEQYF. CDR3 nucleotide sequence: TGCAGCGTTGAGGGGGGAAACTCGAACTACGAGCAGTACTTC.

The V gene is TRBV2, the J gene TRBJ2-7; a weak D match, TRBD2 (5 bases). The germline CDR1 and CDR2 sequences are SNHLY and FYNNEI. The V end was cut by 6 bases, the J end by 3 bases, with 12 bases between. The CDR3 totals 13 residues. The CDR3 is CASRSGLSYEQYF. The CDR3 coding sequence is TGTGCCAGCAGGAGTGGACTCAGCTACGAGCAGTACTTC.

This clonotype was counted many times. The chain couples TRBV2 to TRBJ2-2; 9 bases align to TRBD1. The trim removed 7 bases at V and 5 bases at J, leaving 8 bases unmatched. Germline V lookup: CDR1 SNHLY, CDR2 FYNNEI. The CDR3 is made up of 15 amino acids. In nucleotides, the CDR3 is TGTGCCAGCACCCCGGGACAGGGCAGAACCGGGGAGCTGTTTTTT. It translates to CASTPGQGRTGELFF. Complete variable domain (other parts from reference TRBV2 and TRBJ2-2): EPEVTQTPSHQVTQMGQEVILRCVPISNHLYFYWYRQILGQKVEFLVSFYNNEISEKSEIFDDQFSVERPDGSNFTLKIRSTKLEDSAMYFCASTPGQGRTGELFFGEGSRLTVL.

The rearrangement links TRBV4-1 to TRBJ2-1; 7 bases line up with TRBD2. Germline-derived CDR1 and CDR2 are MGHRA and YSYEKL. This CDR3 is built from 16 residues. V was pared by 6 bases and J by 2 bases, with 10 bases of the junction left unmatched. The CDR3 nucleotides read TGCGCCAGCAGTCGAACCCTAAGCGGGGCCTACAATGAGCAGTTCTTC. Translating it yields CASSRTLSGAYNEQFF.

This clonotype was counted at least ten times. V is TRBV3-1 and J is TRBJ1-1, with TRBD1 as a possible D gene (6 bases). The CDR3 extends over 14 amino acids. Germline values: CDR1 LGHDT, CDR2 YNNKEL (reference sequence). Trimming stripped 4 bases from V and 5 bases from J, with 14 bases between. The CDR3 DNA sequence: TGTGCCAGCAGCCCCGGAACAGGGCGGACTGAAGCTTTCTTT. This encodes CASSPGTGRTEAFF.

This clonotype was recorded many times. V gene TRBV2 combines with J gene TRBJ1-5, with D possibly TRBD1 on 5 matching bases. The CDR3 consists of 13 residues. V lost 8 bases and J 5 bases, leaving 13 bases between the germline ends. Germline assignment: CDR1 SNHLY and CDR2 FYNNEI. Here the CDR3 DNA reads TGTGCCAGCCGGGGGGGAAGGGATCAGCCCCAGCATTTT. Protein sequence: CASRGGRDQPQHF.

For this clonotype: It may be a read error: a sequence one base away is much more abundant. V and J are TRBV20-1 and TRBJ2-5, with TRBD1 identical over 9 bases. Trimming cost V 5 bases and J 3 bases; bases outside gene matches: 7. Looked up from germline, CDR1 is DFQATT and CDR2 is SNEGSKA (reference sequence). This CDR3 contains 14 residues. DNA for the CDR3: TGCAGTGCTCTTACGGGACAGGGCAAAGAGACCCAGTACTTC. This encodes CSALTGQGKETQYF.

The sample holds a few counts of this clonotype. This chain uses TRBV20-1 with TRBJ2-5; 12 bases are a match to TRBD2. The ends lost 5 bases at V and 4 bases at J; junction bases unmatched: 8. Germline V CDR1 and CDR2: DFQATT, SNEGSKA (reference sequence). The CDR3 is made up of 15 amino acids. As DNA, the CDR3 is TGCAGTGCTTGGCTAGCGGGAGGGCCGCGAGAGACCCAGTACTTC. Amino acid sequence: CSAWLAGGPRETQYF.

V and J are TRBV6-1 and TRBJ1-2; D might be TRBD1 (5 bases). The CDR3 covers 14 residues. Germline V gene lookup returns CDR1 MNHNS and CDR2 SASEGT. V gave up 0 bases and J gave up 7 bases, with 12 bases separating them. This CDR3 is CASSEARVVGGYTF. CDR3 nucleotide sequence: TGTGCCAGCAGTGAAGCCAGGGTTGTGGGTGGCTACACCTTC.

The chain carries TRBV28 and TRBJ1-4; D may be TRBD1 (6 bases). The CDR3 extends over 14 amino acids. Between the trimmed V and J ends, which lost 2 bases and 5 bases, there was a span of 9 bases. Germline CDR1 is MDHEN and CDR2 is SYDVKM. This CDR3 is CASSLGGANEKLFF. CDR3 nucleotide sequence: TGTGCCAGCAGTTTAGGGGGGGCAAATGAAAAACTGTTTTTT.

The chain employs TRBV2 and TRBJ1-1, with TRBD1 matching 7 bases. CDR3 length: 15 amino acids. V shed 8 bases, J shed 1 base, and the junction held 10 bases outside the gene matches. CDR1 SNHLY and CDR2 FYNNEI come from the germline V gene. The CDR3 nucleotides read TGTGCCAGCCTGGGGACAGAATCCCCGAACACTGAAGCTTTCTTT. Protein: CASLGTESPNTEAFF.

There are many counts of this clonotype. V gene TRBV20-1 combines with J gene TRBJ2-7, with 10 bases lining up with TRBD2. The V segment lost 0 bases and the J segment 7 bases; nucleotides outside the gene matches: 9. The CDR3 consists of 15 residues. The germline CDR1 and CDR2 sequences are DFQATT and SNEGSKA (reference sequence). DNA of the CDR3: TGCAGTGCTAGAGATACTAGCGGGAAGGCGAGAGAGCAGTACTTC. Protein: CSARDTSGKAREQYF.

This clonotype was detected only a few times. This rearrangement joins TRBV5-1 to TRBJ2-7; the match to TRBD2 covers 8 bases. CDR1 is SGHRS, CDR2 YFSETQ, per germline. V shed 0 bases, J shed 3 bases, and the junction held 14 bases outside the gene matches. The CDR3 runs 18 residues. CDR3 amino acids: CASSLASIGLAGIYEQYF. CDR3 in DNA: TGCGCCAGCAGCTTGGCCAGTATCGGGTTAGCGGGGATCTACGAGCAGTACTTC.

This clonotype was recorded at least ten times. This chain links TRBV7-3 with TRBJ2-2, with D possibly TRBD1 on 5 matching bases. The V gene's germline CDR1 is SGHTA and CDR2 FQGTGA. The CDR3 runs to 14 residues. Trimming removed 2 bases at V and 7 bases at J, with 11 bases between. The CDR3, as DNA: TGTGCCAGCAGCTTATGGCAGGGCGACGGGGAGCTGTTTTTT. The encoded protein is CASSLWQGDGELFF.

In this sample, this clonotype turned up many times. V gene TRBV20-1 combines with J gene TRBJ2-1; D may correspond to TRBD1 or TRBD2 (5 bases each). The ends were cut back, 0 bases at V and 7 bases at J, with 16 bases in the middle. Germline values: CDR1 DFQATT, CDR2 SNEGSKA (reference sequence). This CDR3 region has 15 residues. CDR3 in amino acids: CSAREKGTSRNEQFF. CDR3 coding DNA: TGCAGTGCTAGAGAAAAAGGGACCAGCAGGAATGAGCAGTTCTTC.

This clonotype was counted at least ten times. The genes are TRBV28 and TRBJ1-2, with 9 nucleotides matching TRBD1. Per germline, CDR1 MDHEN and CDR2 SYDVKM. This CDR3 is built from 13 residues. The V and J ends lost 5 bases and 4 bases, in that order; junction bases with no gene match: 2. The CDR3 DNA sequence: TGTGCCAGCAGTCTGGGACAGGGCTATGGCTACACCTTC. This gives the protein CASSLGQGYGYTF.